This T cell receptor beta chain emerged from a study of T cells in Graves' hyperthyroidism and ophthalmopathy. Study findings and constraints: The model predicted ophthalmopathy a median roughly six months before onset. Separating ophthalmopathy from stable hyperthyroidism was achieved by a 13 V-J model.

Amplified TCR beta CDR3 regions derived from RNA transcripts. With the HTBI primer set, the TCR CDR3 went through a first round of RT-PCR. MiXCR, applied by TCRdb to the multiplex PCR reads, yields one record per CDR3 protein. The sample carries fewer than 450,000 distinct CDR3 sequences, around 15% recorded once. This clonotype appeared many times. Its specificity is unknown. The V gene's germline CDR1 is SGHAT and CDR2 FQNNGV. With 6 bases clipped from V and 9 bases from J, the junction kept 13 bases outside the gene matches. This CDR3 spans 15 amino acids. The specimen was blood. V and J are TRBV11-2 and TRBJ2-1, with TRBD2 matching over 8 bases. The clonotype originates from a woman aged 55-69 years with Graves' ophthalmopathy. CDR3: CASSYRAGGFGEQFF. CDR3 DNA: TGTGCCAGCAGTTACAGGGCGGGGGGTTTCGGTGAGCAGTTCTTC.